This T cell receptor beta chain is from a study of cytomegalovirus exposure and HLA in healthy donors. V was clipped by 3 bases and J by 5 bases; unmatched bases: 5. The CDR3 is 14 residues long. Germline CDR1 reads MNHNS; CDR2 reads SASEGT. Study conclusions and caveats: In all likelihood, a cluster of highly shared sequence variants was a sequencing artifact.

In this sample, this clone turned up a few times. Its antigen is not identified. PCR was performed using 60 Vbeta and 13 Jbeta primers. Here immunoSEQ multiplex PCR was the method, and the copy in TCRdb shows in-frame clones only, minus some. The data contain around 100,000 clones, 70% to 80% of them seen just once; the ten biggest clones take up about 3.4%. The donors were healthy bone marrow donors. V gene TRBV6-1 combines with J gene TRBJ2-3; 7 positions agree with TRBD2. The source is a woman between 40 and 50 years old in good health and CMV-seronegative. Sequencing was performed on PBMCs. CDR3 protein: CASSEASGLDTQYF. CDR3 coding DNA: TGTGCCAGCAGTGAGGCTAGCGGCCTAGATACGCAGTATTTT.